The entry below describes one T cell receptor beta chain. The data were obtained in a study of blood T cell repertoires in COVID-19. Study in general: T cells, B-cell-depleted T cells, or PBMCs provided the cDNA or gDNA that served as material.

Produced via immunoSEQ multiplex PCR; TCRdb's table is partial and in-frame only. The data show 100,000 to 150,000 clones, with about 84% seen just once and 9% to 15% held by the top ten. The CDR3 spans 14 residues. Trimming at V came to 8 bases and at J to 4 bases, leaving 9 bases not matched to a gene. Germline V gene data show CDR1 as ENHRY and CDR2 as SYGVKD. The specimen sequenced was peripheral blood. This chain joins TRBV10-3 and TRBJ1-2; 8 positions match TRBD1. This TCR was sampled from a woman in her sixties or seventies with acute or convalescent COVID-19. CDR3 nucleotides: TGTGCCATCGGAGCAGGGGGCGCCGGCTATGGCTACACCTTC. This translates into CAIGAGGAGYGYTF.